The TCR beta chain under discussion was sequenced for a study of blood T cells in healthy people across ages. A second PCR of 7 to 11 cycles used a sample-barcoded 5' primer and a J-beta primer mix. One entry per CDR3 protein results from TCRdb running MiXCR on the 5' RACE reads. Among under 1,000,000 distinct CDR3 sequences listed, 36% were seen once. The length of the CDR3 is 16 residues. Unmatched junction bases numbered 6, after V lost 0 bases and J lost 5 bases. CDR1 and CDR2 (germline): SGHRS, YFSETQ. This sequence originates from a man younger than 30 in good health. The sample comprised blood. The chain carries TRBV5-1 and TRBJ2-2; 8 nucleotides match TRBD1. In DNA form, the CDR3 reads TGCGCCAGCAGCTTGGTGACAGGGGCAAGAACCGGGGAGCTGTTTTTT. Encoded protein: CASSLVTGARTGELFF.